The rows below give T cell receptor beta chains drawn from one sample of a study of tumor-infiltrating lymphocytes in primary liver carcinoma. TCRdb redid the calling of the multiplex PCR reads with MiXCR, one entry per CDR3 protein. The sample comprises fewer than 400,000 distinct CDR3 sequences, roughly 60% of which are singletons, and 15% to 20% rests with the top ten. Specimen: peripheral blood. The source of these receptors is a woman in her 30s with primary liver carcinoma and hepatitis B virus infection. Both conserved end residues are part of each CDR3. The D gene is left open where the match is weak. Size is omitted from some rows. Given values are once, few, many or a class for expanded clones.

many | TRBJ2-7 | . | TRBV6-2/TRBV6-3 | TGTGCCAGCAGTTACCGGACTGAGGGAGGAGAGCAGTACTTC | CASSYRTEGGEQYF
few | TRBJ2-1 | . | TRBV7-9 | TGTGCCAGCAGCTTAGAAAGCATTGAGCAGTTCTTC | CASSLESIEQFF
many | TRBJ2-3 | TRBD2 | TRBV4-2 | TGTGCCAGCAGCCAAGAACTAGCGTCCAACACAGATACGCAGTATTTT | CASSQELASNTDTQYF
many | TRBJ2-2 | TRBD1 | TRBV29-1 | TGCAGCGCCTCCGGGACAGGGAGCCCCGGGGAGCTGTTTTTT | CSASGTGSPGELFF
once | TRBJ2-2 | . | TRBV11-1 | TGTGCTAGCAGGACTGCGGGGAACACCGGGGAGCTGTCTTTT | CASRTAGNTGELSF
. | TRBJ2-5 | . | TRBV7-9 | TGTGCCAGCAGTTCGTTGCAGGAGGCCTGGGAGACCCAGTACTTC | CASSSLQEAWETQYF
. | TRBJ2-2 | TRBD2 | TRBV11-3 | TGTGCCAGCAGCGCCGGGCTAGCGGGAGACACCGGGGAGCTGCTTTTT | CASSAGLAGDTGELLF
many | TRBJ2-1 | TRBD2 | TRBV11-1 | TGTGCCAGCAGCTCAGTAGCGGGAACCTACAATGAGCAGTTCTTC | CASSSVAGTYNEQFF
. | TRBJ2-3 | . | TRBV12-3/TRBV12-4 | TGTGCCGGCAGCCAGATGAAGGGGGGCACAGATACGCAGTATTTT | CAGSQMKGGTDTQYF
. | TRBJ2-7 | TRBD1 | TRBV4-1 | TGCGCCAGCAGCCAAGGCTCCGGGACAGGGACCTACGAGCACTACTTC | CASSQGSGTGTYEHYF
. | TRBJ2-7 | . | TRBV5-8 | TGTGTCAGCAGTCGCGGGCCCTCCGGGCAGTACTTC | CVSSRGPSGQYF
few | TRBJ1-1 | . | TRBV6-6 | TGTGCCAGCAGCCGATCGACCTGGAACACTGAAGCTTTCTTT | CASSRSTWNTEAFF
once | TRBJ2-7 | . | TRBV11-2 | TGTGCCTGCAGCTTAGAGGGCCAGGGACTCTCCTATGAGCAGTACTTC | CACSLEGQGLSYEQYF
few | TRBJ1-2 | . | TRBV10-3 | TGTGCCATCAGTGAGTCGGTTCGCGGCTACACCTTC | CAISESVRGYTF